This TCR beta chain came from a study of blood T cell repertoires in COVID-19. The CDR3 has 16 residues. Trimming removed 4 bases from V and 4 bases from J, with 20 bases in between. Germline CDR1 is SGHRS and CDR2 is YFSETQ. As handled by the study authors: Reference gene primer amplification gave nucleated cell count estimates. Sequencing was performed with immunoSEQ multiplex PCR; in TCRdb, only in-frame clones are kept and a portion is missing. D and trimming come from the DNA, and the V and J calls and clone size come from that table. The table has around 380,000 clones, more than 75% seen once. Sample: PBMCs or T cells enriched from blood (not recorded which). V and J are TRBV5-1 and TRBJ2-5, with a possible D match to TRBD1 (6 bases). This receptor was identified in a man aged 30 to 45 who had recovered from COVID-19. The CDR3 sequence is CASSIQGPGYGETQYF. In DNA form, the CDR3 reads TGCGCCAGCAGCATACAGGGACCGGGTTATGGAGAGACCCAGTACTTC.